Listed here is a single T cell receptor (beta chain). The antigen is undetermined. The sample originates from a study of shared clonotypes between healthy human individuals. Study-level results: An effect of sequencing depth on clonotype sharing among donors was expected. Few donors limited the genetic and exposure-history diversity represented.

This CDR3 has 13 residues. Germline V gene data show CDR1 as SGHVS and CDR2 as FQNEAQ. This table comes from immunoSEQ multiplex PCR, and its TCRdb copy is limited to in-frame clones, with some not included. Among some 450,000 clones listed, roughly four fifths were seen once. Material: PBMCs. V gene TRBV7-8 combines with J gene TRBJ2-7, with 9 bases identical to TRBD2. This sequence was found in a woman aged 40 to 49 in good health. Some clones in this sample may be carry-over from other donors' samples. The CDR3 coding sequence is TGTGCTACCGGGGGACTAGCCGCCTACGAGCAGTACTTC. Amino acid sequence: CATGGLAAYEQYF. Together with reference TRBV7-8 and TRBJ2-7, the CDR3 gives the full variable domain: GAGVSQSPRYKVAKRGQDVALRCDPISGHVSLFWYQQALGQGPEFLTYFQNEAQLDKSGLPSDRFFAERPEGSVSTLKIQRTQQEDSAVYLCATGGLAAYEQYFGPGTRLTVT.